The 29 T cell receptor beta chains listed next were all sequenced from one sample in a study of blood T cell repertoires in COVID-19. TCRdb's copy holds only in-frame clones and misses some; the assay was immunoSEQ multiplex PCR. The sample has 250,000 to 300,000 clones, 70% to 90% seen once. The sample comprised peripheral blood. The receptors here all came from a man younger than 30 with active or convalescent COVID-19.

The chain couples TRBV9 to TRBJ2-2, with a possible D match to TRBD2 (5 bases). With 4 bases removed from V and 0 bases from J, the gap between germline ends came to 13 bases. This CDR3 has 16 amino acids. Germline V gene lookup returns CDR1 SGDLS and CDR2 YYNGEE. The CDR3 sequence is CASSTLAAANTGELFF. The CDR3 DNA reads as TGTGCCAGCAGCACCCTAGCCGCCGCGAACACCGGGGAGCTGTTTTTT.

V usage is TRBV12-5 and J usage is TRBJ1-5, with D unclear. The CDR3 spans 16 residues. CDR1 is LGHNT and CDR2 is FRNRAP in the germline V gene. The V and J ends lost 1 base and 4 bases respectively, with 14 bases between them. This CDR3 is CASGLGPTRNNQPQHF. The CDR3 coding sequence is TGTGCTAGTGGTTTGGGCCCGACACGTAATAATCAGCCCCAGCATTTT.

V gene TRBV5-5 combines with J gene TRBJ2-3; D unresolved. This CDR3 has 14 residues. Per germline, CDR1 SGHKS and CDR2 YYEKEE (reference sequence). The V and J ends lost 2 bases and 6 bases respectively, with 13 bases between them. CDR3 DNA sequence: TGTGCCAGCAGCTTAACTCGCTCCTCGGATACGCAGTATTTT. Amino acid sequence: CASSLTRSSDTQYF.

The chain carries TRBV19 and TRBJ2-5; D is possibly TRBD1 (5 bases). CDR1 and CDR2 from the germline V gene are LNHDA and SQIVND (reference sequence). Trimming removed 3 bases at V and 2 bases at J, with 13 bases between. CDR3 size: 15 residues. The CDR3 coding sequence is TGTGCCAGTAGTATCTCGCGGACAATGCAAGAGACCCAGTACTTC. Its translation is CASSISRTMQETQYF.

The chain carries TRBV2 and TRBJ1-2; D gene uncertain. The germline V and J ends were trimmed by 5 bases and 5 bases, with 12 bases remaining between them. The CDR3 spans 13 residues. The germline V gene has CDR1 SNHLY and CDR2 FYNNEI. The CDR3 reads CASSMDGVYGYTF. The CDR3 DNA reads TGTGCCAGCAGTATGGACGGGGTTTATGGCTACACCTTC.

This sequence joins TRBV3-1 (or the pseudogene TRBV3-2) and TRBJ2-2; D is uncertain. The CDR3 covers 13 residues. V lost 4 bases and J lost 2, with 5 bases in between. Germline CDR1 reads LGHDT; CDR2 reads YNNKEL (reference sequence). The CDR3 loop is CASSPSNTGELFF. The CDR3 nucleotides read TGTGCCAGCAGCCCCAGTAACACCGGGGAGCTGTTTTTT.

This chain joins TRBV24-1 and TRBJ2-3, with TRBD2 identical over 9 bases. J gave up 5 bases and V 12 bases, and 8 bases lay outside the gene matches. Germline CDR1 is KGHDR and CDR2 is SFDVKD. There are 13 residues in the CDR3. CDR3 loop: CAAGGGVVDTQYF. The CDR3 DNA is TGTGCCGCTGGCGGGGGGGTGGTAGATACGCAGTATTTT.

The genes are TRBV5-1 and TRBJ2-7, with D tentatively TRBD2 (6 bases). Germline values: CDR1 SGHRS, CDR2 YFSETQ. V was shortened by 4 bases and J by 6 bases, with 23 bases between the two germline ends. The CDR3 spans 16 residues. The CDR3 DNA follows: TGCGCCAGCAGCGAGACTAGATCCCCTACAAATGGCGAGCAGTACTTC. It specifies CASSETRSPTNGEQYF.

As concerns this clone: The same CDR3 also results from other DNA sequences found in this sample. V is TRBV12-3 or TRBV12-4 and J is TRBJ2-5; maybe TRBD2 (5 bases). The CDR3 spans 13 residues. Trimming removed 3 bases from V and 4 bases from J, with 9 bases in between. For the CDR3, the DNA is TGTGCCAGCAGTTTCCCCGGAGGAGAGACCCAGTACTTC. Its protein is CASSFPGGETQYF.

V and J are TRBV7-2 and TRBJ2-7; D might be TRBD1 (7 bases). In germline, CDR1 is SGHTA, CDR2 FQGNSA. There are 12 residues in the CDR3. V lost 7 bases to trimming and J lost 7 bases, with 14 bases between them. CDR3: CASTAGGGEQYF. Written as DNA, the CDR3 is TGTGCCAGCACGGCAGGGGGAGGTGAGCAGTACTTC.

The chain recombines TRBV5-1 with TRBJ2-6, with D perhaps matching TRBD1 (5 bases). Germline lookup yields CDR1 SGHRS and CDR2 YFSETQ. V was pared by 4 bases and J by 0 bases, with 11 bases between. The CDR3 is made up of 16 amino acids. The CDR3 here is CASSVTDSSGANVLTF. CDR3 coding DNA: TGCGCCAGCAGCGTGACAGACTCCTCTGGGGCCAACGTCCTGACTTTC.

The chain joins TRBV24-1 to TRBJ2-2; 9 bases are a match to TRBD2. The CDR3 is 18 amino acids. Germline V gives CDR1 KGHDR, CDR2 SFDVKD. Germline trimming cut 4 bases from V and 4 bases from J; bases unmatched to any gene: 12. CDR3 coding DNA: TGTGCCACCAGTGACCCAGCCCTCGGGACTAGCCCCACCGGGGAGCTGTTTTTT. Translated: CATSDPALGTSPTGELFF.

CDR3 bases: TGTGCCAGCAGTTACTCAGGAGGCAGGGGGGCCAACGTCCTGACTTTC. Protein: CASSYSGGRGANVLTF. The genes are TRBV6-6 and TRBJ2-6; D is perhaps TRBD2 (5 bases). Germline V gene data show CDR1 as MNHNY and CDR2 as SVGAGI (reference sequence). The CDR3 sequence is 16 residues long. The ends were cut back, 0 bases at V and 4 bases at J, with 10 bases in the middle.

CDR3 in amino acids: CASSPSQGYEQYF. The CDR3 DNA is TGTGCCAGCAGCCCGTCACAGGGATACGAGCAGTACTTC. The chain links TRBV11-3 to TRBJ2-7; the D gene is possibly TRBD1 (6 bases). V was pared by 5 bases and J by 4 bases, with 12 bases between. Germline CDR1 reads SGHNT; CDR2 reads YENEEA. The CDR3 is 13 amino acids.

This clone was seen just once. V usage is TRBV9 and J usage is TRBJ2-7, with a weak D call TRBD2 (5 bases). This CDR3 is built from 17 residues. Germline CDR1 reads SGDLS; CDR2 reads YYNGEE. The germline V and J ends were trimmed by 4 bases and 0 bases, with 20 bases remaining between them. The CDR3 region is CASSLSSGSESSYEQYF. As DNA, the CDR3 is TGTGCCAGCAGCTTGAGCTCGGGAAGCGAATCCTCCTACGAGCAGTACTTC.

The V call is TRBV7-9, the J call TRBJ2-1; the D gene is possibly TRBD2 (6 bases). The CDR3 spans 12 residues. Germline V gene data show CDR1 as SEHNR and CDR2 as FQNEAQ (reference sequence). The V end lost 5 bases, the J end lost 9 bases, and 11 bases lay between the germline ends. The CDR3 sequence is CASSAYGGEQFF. CDR3 in DNA: TGTGCCAGCAGCGCCTACGGGGGTGAGCAGTTCTTC.

The chain carries TRBV5-1 and TRBJ2-5; D might be TRBD2 (6 bases). CDR1 is SGHRS, CDR2 YFSETQ, per germline. There are 16 residues in the CDR3. The V end lost 4 bases, the J end lost 5 bases, and 21 bases lay between the germline ends. The CDR3 reads CASSRLLAEGRETQYF. For the CDR3, the DNA is TGCGCCAGCAGCCGTCTTCTGGCCGAGGGGAGGGAGACCCAGTACTTC. Combining the CDR3 with reference TRBV5-1 and TRBJ2-5 gives the whole variable domain KAGVTQTPRYLIKTRGQQVTLSCSPISGHRSVSWYQQTPGQGLQFLFEYFSETQRNKGNFPGRFSGRQFSNSRSEMNVSTLELGDSALYLCASSRLLAEGRETQYFGPGTRLLVL.

The chain combines TRBV4-2 with TRBJ1-5; D is uncertain. V shed 0 bases and J shed 4 bases, with 10 bases lying between them. This CDR3 is built from 15 residues. Germline-derived CDR1 and CDR2 are LGHNA and YNFKEQ. CDR3 sequence: CASSQDGEQNQPQHF. The CDR3 bases are TGTGCCAGCAGCCAAGATGGGGAGCAGAATCAGCCCCAGCATTTT.

The gene calls are TRBV27 and TRBJ2-6, with TRBD1 matching 7 bases. Germline V CDR1 and CDR2: MNHEY, SMNVEV (reference sequence). The junction had 2 bases not matched to a gene; V was cut back by 5 bases and J by 4 bases. This CDR3 contains 14 residues. The CDR3 spells CASSGQVGANVLTF. The CDR3 DNA reads as TGTGCCAGCAGTGGACAGGTAGGGGCCAACGTCCTGACTTTC.

The sample holds one count of this clone. This chain connects TRBV30 to TRBJ2-2; no clear D gene. V was clipped by 1 base and J by 4 bases, with 10 bases between them. Germline CDR1 and CDR2: GTSNPN and SVGIG (reference sequence). The CDR3 sequence is 14 residues long. CDR3 in DNA: TGTGCCTGGAGTGCCCAGGTCGGCACCGGGGAGCTGTTTTTT. Its translation is CAWSAQVGTGELFF. Full variable domain (missing parts from reference TRBV30 and TRBJ2-2): SQTIHQWPATLVQPVGSPLSLECTVEGTSNPNLYWYRQAAGRGLQLLFYSVGIGQISSEVPQNLSASRPQDRQFILSSKKLLLSDSGFYLCAWSAQVGTGELFFGEGSRLTVL.

This clone appeared a few times. V gene TRBV29-1 combines with J gene TRBJ2-7, with unresolved D. The V and J ends lost 4 bases and 7 bases respectively, with 14 bases between them. This CDR3 contains 12 residues. The V gene's germline CDR1 is SQVTM and CDR2 ANQGSEA. DNA of the CDR3: TGCAGCGTTGGGTCTAACGCCAGGGAGCAGTACTTC. As protein: CSVGSNAREQYF.

This rearrangement joins TRBV6-5 to TRBJ2-7, with D unresolved. CDR3 size: 11 residues. Germline V gene sequence: CDR1 MNHEY, CDR2 SVGAGI. CDR3 sequence reads: CASHTVSWFSV. DNA for the CDR3: TGTGCCAGCCACACAGTTTCGTGGTTCTCCGTC.

This chain connects TRBV5-1 to TRBJ2-1; 9 positions match TRBD1. This CDR3 has 15 residues. The germline V gene encodes CDR1 SGHRS and CDR2 YFSETQ. Trimming took 0 bases from V and 6 from J; bases not matched to a gene: 4. CDR3 DNA sequence: TGCGCCAGCAGCTTGGTAGGACAGGGGTTCAATGAGCAGTTCTTC. This translates into CASSLVGQGFNEQFF.

The chain employs TRBV29-1 and TRBJ2-3; TRBD1 might be the D (5 bases). The length of the CDR3 is 13 residues. Germline V CDR1 and CDR2: SQVTM, ANQGSEA. Trimming removed 7 bases at V and 4 bases at J, with 15 bases between. CDR3 nucleotides: TGCAGCGGAGACCAGGGTCAGGCAGATACGCAGTATTTT. The encoded protein is CSGDQGQADTQYF.

The rearrangement uses TRBV3-1 (or the pseudogene TRBV3-2) and TRBJ2-3; 8 positions match TRBD2. With V trimmed by 3 bases and J by 2 bases, 1 base remained unmatched. Germline V gene sequence: CDR1 LGHDT, CDR2 YNNKEL (reference sequence). CDR3 length: 14 amino acids. CDR3 coding DNA: TGTGCCAGCAGCCAGCGGGGGGTCACAGATACGCAGTATTTT. It yields the protein CASSQRGVTDTQYF.

The rearrangement uses TRBV14 and TRBJ2-1, with 9 positions matching TRBD1. This CDR3 contains 16 residues. Germline V CDR1 and CDR2: SGHDN, FVKESK. Germline trimming cut 4 bases from V and 2 bases from J; bases unmatched to any gene: 6. In DNA, the CDR3 is TGTGCCAGCAGCCGATCCGGGACAGGGACCTACAATGAGCAGTTCTTC. This codes for CASSRSGTGTYNEQFF.

The chain links TRBV5-1 to TRBJ2-3; TRBD2 agrees at 8 bases. The V segment lost 4 bases and the J segment 0 bases; nucleotides outside the gene matches: 10. The V gene's germline CDR1 is SGHRS and CDR2 YFSETQ. This CDR3 contains 17 residues. CDR3 sequence (DNA): TGCGCCAGCAGCCTAACGCCTACTAGCGGTAGCACAGATACGCAGTATTTT. Encoded protein: CASSLTPTSGSTDTQYF.

This chain uses TRBV5-1 with TRBJ2-3; 9 nucleotides align to TRBD1. The CDR3 runs 16 residues. Germline V CDR1 and CDR2: SGHRS, YFSETQ. Unmatched junction bases numbered 7, after V lost 3 bases and J lost 2 bases. The CDR3 sequence: CASSWGTGFSTDTQYF. CDR3 coding DNA: TGCGCCAGCAGCTGGGGGACAGGGTTTTCCACAGATACGCAGTATTTT.

The sample holds one count of this clone. This sequence joins TRBV9 and TRBJ1-1; no reliable D call. From germline, CDR1 is SGDLS and CDR2 YYNGEE. Trimming cost V 2 bases and J 3 bases, with 14 bases left between them. This CDR3 spans 15 amino acids. CDR3 in amino acids: CASSVDPTGYTEAFF. In DNA, the CDR3 is TGTGCCAGCAGCGTCGACCCCACGGGGTACACTGAAGCTTTCTTT.